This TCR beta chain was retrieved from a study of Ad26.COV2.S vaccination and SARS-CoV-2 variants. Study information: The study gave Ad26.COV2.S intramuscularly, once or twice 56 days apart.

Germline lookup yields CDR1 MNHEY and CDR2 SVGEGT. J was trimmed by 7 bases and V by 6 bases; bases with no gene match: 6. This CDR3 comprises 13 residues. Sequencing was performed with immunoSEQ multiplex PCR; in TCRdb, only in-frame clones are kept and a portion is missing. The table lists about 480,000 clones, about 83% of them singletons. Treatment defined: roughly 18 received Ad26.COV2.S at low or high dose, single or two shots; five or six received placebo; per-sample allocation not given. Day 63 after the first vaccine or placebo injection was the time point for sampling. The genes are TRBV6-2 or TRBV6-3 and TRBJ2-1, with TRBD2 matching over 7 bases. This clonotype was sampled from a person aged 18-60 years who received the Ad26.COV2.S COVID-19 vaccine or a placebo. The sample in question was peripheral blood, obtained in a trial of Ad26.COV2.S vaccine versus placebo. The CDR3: CASSGRKLNEQFF. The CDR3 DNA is TGTGCCAGCAGCGGGAGGAAGTTAAATGAGCAGTTCTTC.